Each of the 25 T cell receptor beta chains below was sequenced from the same sample in a study of blood T cell repertoires in COVID-19. The data were produced by immunoSEQ multiplex PCR, yet TCRdb's version contains in-frame clones alone and is incomplete. The data show 150,000 to 200,000 clones, about four fifths seen once. Sequencing used peripheral blood. Receptor source: a man between 65 and 85 years old with active or convalescent COVID-19.

The genes are TRBV7-9 and TRBJ1-1; weak D call: TRBD1 (5 bases). This CDR3 region has 16 residues. The V end lost 1 base, the J end lost 3 bases, and 15 bases lay between the germline ends. Germline CDR1 reads SEHNR; CDR2 reads FQNEAQ (reference sequence). CDR3 loop: CASSLVPNRGDTEAFF. CDR3 bases: TGTGCCAGCAGCTTAGTCCCGAATAGGGGTGACACTGAAGCTTTCTTT. Using reference TRBV7-9 and TRBJ1-1 for the parts outside the CDR3, the full variable domain is DTGVSQNPRHKITKRGQNVTFRCDPISEHNRLYWYRQTLGQGPEFLTYFQNEAQLEKSRLLSDRFSAERPKGSFSTLEIQRTEQGDSAMYLCASSLVPNRGDTEAFFGQGTRLTVV.

The chain links TRBV2 to TRBJ2-7; 8 positions match TRBD1. Trimming cost V 7 bases and J 1 base; bases outside gene matches: 9. Germline V gene sequence: CDR1 SNHLY, CDR2 FYNNEI. The CDR3 spans 15 residues. In DNA form, the CDR3 reads TGTGCCAGCAAGATGCAGGGGGCGATATCCTACGAGCAGTACTTC. Translating it yields CASKMQGAISYEQYF. The full variable domain, its missing parts supplied by reference TRBV2 and TRBJ2-7, is EPEVTQTPSHQVTQMGQEVILRCVPISNHLYFYWYRQILGQKVEFLVSFYNNEISEKSEIFDDQFSVERPDGSNFTLKIRSTKLEDSAMYFCASKMQGAISYEQYFGPGTRLTVT.

The DNA of the CDR3 is TGTGCCTTGATACTAGCGGGAAGCACAGATACGCAGTATTTT. It translates to CALILAGSTDTQYF. This sequence joins TRBV30 and TRBJ2-3; 10 nucleotides match TRBD2. The CDR3 spans 14 residues. Germline loops: CDR1 GTSNPN, CDR2 SVGIG (reference sequence). With 7 bases clipped from V and 0 bases from J, the junction kept 4 bases outside the gene matches.

This clone was detected only a few times. The V and J genes are TRBV14 and TRBJ1-3; D might be TRBD1 (5 bases). Germline V gives CDR1 SGHDN, CDR2 FVKESK. CDR3 length: 16 amino acids. Trimming took off 3 bases at V and 1 base at J, with 13 bases between the two ends. The CDR3 DNA reads as TGTGCCAGCAGCCAGCTTAGGGGAACTTCTGGAAACACCATATATTTT. This translates into CASSQLRGTSGNTIYF.

The chain combines TRBV5-1 with TRBJ2-3; 9 bases line up with TRBD2. Germline CDR1 is SGHRS and CDR2 is YFSETQ. V dropped 5 bases and J dropped 2; count of bases not matched to a gene: 3. This CDR3 is 14 amino acids long. In DNA form, the CDR3 reads TGCGCCAGCAGTTCTAGCGGGGCCACAGATACGCAGTATTTT. Its protein is CASSSSGATDTQYF. Combining the CDR3 with reference TRBV5-1 and TRBJ2-3 gives the whole variable domain KAGVTQTPRYLIKTRGQQVTLSCSPISGHRSVSWYQQTPGQGLQFLFEYFSETQRNKGNFPGRFSGRQFSNSRSEMNVSTLELGDSALYLCASSSSGATDTQYFGPGTRLTVL.

The V gene is TRBV2, the J gene TRBJ2-2; 9 bases fit TRBD2. Per germline, CDR1 SNHLY and CDR2 FYNNEI. The CDR3 runs 15 residues. The V and J ends lost 5 bases and 0 bases, in that order; junction bases with no gene match: 1. This CDR3 reads CASSLAGANTGELFF. CDR3 bases: TGTGCCAGCAGTTTAGCGGGGGCGAACACCGGGGAGCTGTTTTTT.

V is TRBV5-6 and J is TRBJ2-7; D is possibly TRBD2 (6 bases). Germline CDR1 is SGHDT and CDR2 is YYEEEE. The CDR3 totals 15 residues. V was shortened by 2 bases and J by 7 bases, with 19 bases between the two germline ends. The CDR3 sequence is CASSFVQALGREQYF. The CDR3 nucleotides are TGTGCCAGCAGCTTCGTCCAGGCTTTAGGGAGGGAGCAGTACTTC.

The rearrangement uses TRBV7-9 and TRBJ1-2, with D possibly TRBD1 on 6 matching bases. From germline, CDR1 is SEHNR and CDR2 FQNEAQ (reference sequence). V was pared by 5 bases and J by 0 bases, with 7 bases between. There are 13 residues in the CDR3. Here the CDR3 reads CASSTGSNYGYTF. The CDR3 nucleotides read TGTGCCAGCAGCACAGGGTCTAACTATGGCTACACCTTC. Full variable domain (outside the CDR3, taken from reference TRBV7-9 and TRBJ1-2): DTGVSQNPRHKITKRGQNVTFRCDPISEHNRLYWYRQTLGQGPEFLTYFQNEAQLEKSRLLSDRFSAERPKGSFSTLEIQRTEQGDSAMYLCASSTGSNYGYTFGSGTRLTVV.

There are a few counts of this clone. The V call is TRBV7-9, the J call TRBJ2-2; D may be TRBD2 (5 bases). This CDR3 is 13 amino acids long. Germline CDR1 is SEHNR and CDR2 is FQNEAQ (reference sequence). V lost 4 bases and J 8 bases, leaving 11 bases between the germline ends. CDR3 protein: CASSSIGLGELFF. Here the CDR3 DNA reads TGTGCCAGCAGCTCGATCGGACTTGGGGAGCTGTTTTTT.

In DNA, the CDR3 is TGCGCCAGCAGCTTCGGGACTCGATCCTACAATGAGCAGTTCTTC. Its translation is CASSFGTRSYNEQFF. This sequence joins TRBV5-1 and TRBJ2-1; D possibly corresponds to TRBD2 (6 bases). CDR3 length: 15 amino acids. V lost 2 bases to trimming and J lost 1 base, with 10 bases between them. Germline V gene data show CDR1 as SGHRS and CDR2 as YFSETQ.

The chain carries TRBV29-1 and TRBJ2-7, with a tentative D call TRBD1 (6 bases). The V gene lost 4 bases and the J gene lost 0 bases, with 22 bases spanning the gap. The CDR3 has 17 amino acids. Germline CDR1 SQVTM, CDR2 ANQGSEA. The DNA of the CDR3 is TGCAGCGTTGGGGCCAAAGGAACAGGGCAGACCTCCTACGAGCAGTACTTC. This translates into CSVGAKGTGQTSYEQYF.

V usage is TRBV7-2 and J usage is TRBJ1-6; TRBD1 matches at 8 bases. CDR3 length equals 16 residues. The V segment lost 2 bases and the J segment 10 bases; nucleotides outside the gene matches: 10. Germline-derived CDR1 and CDR2 are SGHTA and FQGNSA. This CDR3 is CASSLTRTGLMSPLHF. The CDR3 bases are TGTGCCAGCAGCTTAACCCGGACAGGGTTAATGTCACCCCTCCACTTT.

The chain is built from TRBV7-8 and TRBJ2-7; 7 bases agree with TRBD2. Germline CDR1 reads SGHVS; CDR2 reads FQNEAQ. V lost 5 bases to trimming and J lost 2 bases; unmatched junction nucleotides: 18. The CDR3 consists of 18 residues. This CDR3 is CASSTPYRDWGGTYEQYF. For the CDR3, the DNA is TGTGCCAGCAGCACCCCCTATAGGGATTGGGGGGGAACCTACGAGCAGTACTTC.

The genes are TRBV27 and TRBJ2-1, with 8 bases fitting TRBD2. This CDR3 region has 17 residues. V lost 4 bases and J lost 7; bases outside the gene matches: 15. Germline lookup yields CDR1 MNHEY and CDR2 SMNVEV (reference sequence). CDR3 region: CASSSREFPGLENEQFF. CDR3 coding DNA: TGTGCCAGCAGTTCGCGCGAATTCCCGGGACTAGAGAATGAGCAGTTCTTC.

This chain joins TRBV10-3 and TRBJ2-5; 10 nucleotides align to TRBD2. This CDR3 comprises 14 residues. Germline V CDR1 and CDR2: ENHRY, SYGVKD. J was trimmed by 5 bases and V by 6 bases; bases with no gene match: 6. CDR3 residues: CAIRKAGGRETQYF. CDR3 bases: TGTGCCATCAGAAAAGCGGGGGGGAGGGAGACCCAGTACTTC.

The rearrangement joins TRBV18 to TRBJ2-3, with TRBD2 matching over 12 bases. Losses at the gene ends were 0 bases for V and 2 bases for J; bases not matched to a gene: 6. Germline lookup yields CDR1 KGHSH and CDR2 LQKENI. The CDR3 length is 18 residues. CDR3 in DNA: TGTGCCAGCTCACCACCTTTACTAGCGGGGGGAGCCACAGATACGCAGTATTTT. Translation gives CASSPPLLAGGATDTQYF.

This rearrangement joins TRBV6-5 to TRBJ2-3; 12 nucleotides match TRBD1. The V segment lost 8 bases and the J segment 5 bases; nucleotides outside the gene matches: 8. The CDR3 consists of 15 residues. Germline V gene data show CDR1 as MNHEY and CDR2 as SVGAGI. The CDR3 sequence: CASARDRGRGDTQYF. CDR3 sequence (DNA): TGTGCCAGCGCACGGGACAGGGGGCGCGGAGATACGCAGTATTTT.

This clone was counted a few times. The chain links TRBV5-1 to TRBJ2-5; the D gene is possibly TRBD2 (5 bases). The CDR3 runs 13 residues. Trimming pared 0 bases from V and 4 bases from J, leaving 7 bases between. Germline lookup yields CDR1 SGHRS and CDR2 YFSETQ. CDR3 sequence reads: CASSLGAGETQYF. The CDR3 coding sequence is TGCGCCAGCAGCTTGGGGGCGGGAGAGACCCAGTACTTC.

The gene calls are TRBV18 and TRBJ2-1, with 12 bases fitting TRBD2. Germline trimming cut 2 bases from V and 8 bases from J; bases unmatched to any gene: 22. In germline, CDR1 is KGHSH, CDR2 LQKENI. The CDR3 covers 21 residues. The DNA for the CDR3 is TGTGCCAGCTCACCATTAATGGTGACTAGCGGGAGCATCTCCCACAACGATGAGCAGTTCTTC. Translating gives CASSPLMVTSGSISHNDEQFF.

The rearrangement links TRBV15 to TRBJ2-7, with 11 bases that match TRBD2. V lost 8 bases, J lost 5 bases, and 5 bases stayed unmatched. The CDR3 has 13 residues. Germline CDR1 and CDR2: LNHNV and YYDKDF (reference sequence). CDR3: CATRTSGRNEQYF. The CDR3 DNA reads TGTGCCACCCGCACTAGCGGGAGAAACGAGCAGTACTTC. Complete variable domain (other parts from reference TRBV15 and TRBJ2-7): DAMVIQNPRYQVTQFGKPVTLSCSQTLNHNVMYWYQQKSSQAPKLLFHYYDKDFNNEADTPDNFQSRRPNTSFCFLDIRSPGLGDTAMYLCATRTSGRNEQYFGPGTRLTVT.

V gene TRBV4-2 combines with J gene TRBJ1-5; 7 nucleotides align to TRBD1. Germline V lookup: CDR1 LGHNA, CDR2 YNFKEQ. The V gene end was trimmed by 8 bases and the J gene end by 2 bases; junction bases not matched to a gene: 3. The CDR3 is 13 residues long. CDR3 nucleotides: TGTGCCAGCGGAACAGGGGGCAATCAGCCCCAGCATTTT. This sequence encodes CASGTGGNQPQHF.

The J gene is TRBJ2-7, the V gene TRBV18; perhaps TRBD2 as D (6 bases). This CDR3 spans 13 amino acids. CDR1 is KGHSH and CDR2 is LQKENI in the germline V gene. V lost 4 bases to trimming and J lost 1 base, with 8 bases between them. This chain's CDR3 is CASSRGISYEQYF. The DNA for the CDR3 is TGTGCCAGCTCACGCGGGATATCCTACGAGCAGTACTTC.

The chain recombines TRBV12-3 or TRBV12-4 with TRBJ2-3; no clear D gene. This CDR3 is built from 10 residues. Trimming took off 6 bases at V and 6 bases at J, with 4 bases between the two ends. The CDR3 nucleotides read TGTGCCAGCAGCAGGGATACGCAGTATTTT. As protein: CASSRDTQYF.

The CDR3 region has the DNA TGTGCCAGCAGCCAAGTCCCGGGACAGGGGTACAATGAGCAGTTCTTC. Protein: CASSQVPGQGYNEQFF. The chain uses TRBV3-1 (or the pseudogene TRBV3-2) and TRBJ2-1; 10 bases fit TRBD1. The J segment lost 4 bases and the V segment lost 1 base, leaving 4 bases of the junction unmatched. The CDR3 consists of 16 residues. Germline lookup yields CDR1 LGHDT and CDR2 YNNKEL (reference sequence).

This chain links TRBV3-1 (or the pseudogene TRBV3-2) with TRBJ1-1; D remains ambiguous. The CDR3 has 13 residues. V was pared by 0 bases and J by 4 bases, with 6 bases between. Germline values: CDR1 LGHDT, CDR2 YNNKEL (reference sequence). DNA of the CDR3: TGTGCCAGCAGCCAAGAAGAGATCACTGAAGCTTTCTTT. This codes for CASSQEEITEAFF.